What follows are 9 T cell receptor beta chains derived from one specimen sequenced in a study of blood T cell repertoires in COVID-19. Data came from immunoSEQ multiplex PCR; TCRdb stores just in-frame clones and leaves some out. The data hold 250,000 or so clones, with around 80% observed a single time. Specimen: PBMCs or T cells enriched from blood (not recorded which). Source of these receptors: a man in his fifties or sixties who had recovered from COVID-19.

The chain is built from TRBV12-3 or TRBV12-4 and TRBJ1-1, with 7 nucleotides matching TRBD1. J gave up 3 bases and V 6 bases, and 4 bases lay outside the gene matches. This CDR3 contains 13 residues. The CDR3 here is CASSRGQYTEAFF. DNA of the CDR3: TGTGCCAGCAGCCGGGGACAGTACACTGAAGCTTTCTTT.

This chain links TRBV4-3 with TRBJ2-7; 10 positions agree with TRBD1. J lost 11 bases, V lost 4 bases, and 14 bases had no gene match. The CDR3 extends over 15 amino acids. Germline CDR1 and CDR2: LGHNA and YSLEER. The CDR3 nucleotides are TGCGCCAGCAGCCTCAAATTAGGACAGGGGGAAGCGAAGTACTTC. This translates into CASSLKLGQGEAKYF.

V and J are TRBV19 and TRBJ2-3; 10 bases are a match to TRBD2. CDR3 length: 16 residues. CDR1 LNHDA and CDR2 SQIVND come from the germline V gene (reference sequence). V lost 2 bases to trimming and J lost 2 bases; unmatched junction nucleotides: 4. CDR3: CASSIRTSGTTDTQYF. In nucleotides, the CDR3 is TGTGCCAGTAGTATAAGGACTAGCGGAACCACAGATACGCAGTATTTT.

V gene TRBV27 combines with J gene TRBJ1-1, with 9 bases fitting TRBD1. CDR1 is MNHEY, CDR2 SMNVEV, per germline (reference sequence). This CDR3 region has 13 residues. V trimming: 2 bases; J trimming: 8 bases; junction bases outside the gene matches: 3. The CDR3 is CASSLRGQGEAFF. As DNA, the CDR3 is TGTGCCAGCAGTTTACGGGGACAGGGCGAAGCTTTCTTT.

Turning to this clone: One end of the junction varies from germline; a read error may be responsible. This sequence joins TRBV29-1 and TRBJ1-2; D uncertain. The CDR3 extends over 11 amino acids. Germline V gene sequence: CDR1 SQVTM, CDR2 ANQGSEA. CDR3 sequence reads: CSVEVGRGYTF. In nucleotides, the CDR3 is TGCAGCGTGGAAGTGGGCCGCGGCTACACCTTC.

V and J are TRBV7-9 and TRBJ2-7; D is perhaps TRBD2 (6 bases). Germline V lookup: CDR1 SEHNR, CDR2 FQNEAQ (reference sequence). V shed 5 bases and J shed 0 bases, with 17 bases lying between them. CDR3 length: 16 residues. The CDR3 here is CASSPFARGLSYEQYF. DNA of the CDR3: TGTGCCAGCAGCCCTTTCGCCCGGGGACTCTCCTACGAGCAGTACTTC.

The CDR3 is CATKVWRNTEAFF. DNA for the CDR3: TGTGCCACCAAGGTCTGGAGGAACACTGAAGCTTTCTTT. The J gene is TRBJ1-1, the V gene TRBV15; D is ambiguous. Germline V gene sequence: CDR1 LNHNV, CDR2 YYDKDF (reference sequence). Trimming removed 7 bases from V and 1 base from J, with 10 bases in between. The CDR3 consists of 13 residues.

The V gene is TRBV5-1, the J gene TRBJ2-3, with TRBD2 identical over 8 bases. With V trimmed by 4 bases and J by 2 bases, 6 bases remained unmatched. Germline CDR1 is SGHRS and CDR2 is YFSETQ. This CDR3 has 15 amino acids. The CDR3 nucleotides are TGCGCCAGCAGCCGGGAGGGGTCCCACACAGATACGCAGTATTTT. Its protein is CASSREGSHTDTQYF.

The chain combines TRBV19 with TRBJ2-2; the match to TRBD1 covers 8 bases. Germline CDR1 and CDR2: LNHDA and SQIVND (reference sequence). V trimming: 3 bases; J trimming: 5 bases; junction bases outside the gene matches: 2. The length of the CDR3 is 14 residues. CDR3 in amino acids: CASSIQGATGELFF. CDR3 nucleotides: TGTGCCAGTAGTATCCAGGGGGCGACCGGGGAGCTGTTTTTT.